A single sample is the source of the 23 T cell receptor beta chains below, sequenced in a study of blood T cell repertoires in COVID-19. The method was immunoSEQ multiplex PCR; TCRdb's version includes in-frame clones alone and lacks a portion of them. The table lists about 60,000 clones, about 83% of them singletons, with about 5.9% in the top ten. The sample consisted of peripheral blood. The receptors were gathered from a human donor in a cohort sampled during active COVID-19.

The chain links TRBV25-1 to TRBJ1-2, with no clear D. Germline-derived CDR1 and CDR2 are MGHDK and SYGVNS. V gave up 4 bases and J gave up 4 bases, with 7 bases separating them. This CDR3 comprises 12 residues. For the CDR3, the DNA is TGTGCCAGCAGTGCACCCAGCTATGGCTACACCTTC. It translates to CASSAPSYGYTF.

V gene TRBV6-4 combines with J gene TRBJ2-2; 10 bases are shared with TRBD2. Germline V gene data show CDR1 as MRHNA and CDR2 as SNTAGT. There are 16 residues in the CDR3. With V trimmed by 6 bases and J by 3 bases, 7 bases remained unmatched. The CDR3 DNA sequence: TGTGCCAGCAGCCCCGGGACTAGCGCATACACCGGGGAGCTGTTTTTT. It specifies CASSPGTSAYTGELFF.

On this clone: The sample contains more than one DNA sequence encoding this CDR3. The gene calls are TRBV11-3 and TRBJ2-1; D gene ambiguous. This CDR3 is 14 amino acids long. V shed 6 bases and J shed 8 bases, with 17 bases lying between them. Germline V gene sequence: CDR1 SGHNT, CDR2 YENEEA. The CDR3 region has the DNA TGTGCCAGCAGTCAACCGGGTCTCCGCGATGAGCAGTTCTTC. Translating it yields CASSQPGLRDEQFF.

The chain links TRBV3-1 (or the pseudogene TRBV3-2) to TRBJ2-3; 7 nucleotides match TRBD2. Losses at the gene ends were 1 base for V and 2 bases for J; bases not matched to a gene: 12. Germline V gives CDR1 LGHDT, CDR2 YNNKEL (reference sequence). The CDR3 runs to 18 residues. CDR3 sequence (DNA): TGTGCCAGCAGCCAAGGGAGAGGGAGGCGGGAGCCCACAGATACGCAGTATTTT. Translating it yields CASSQGRGRREPTDTQYF.

This chain uses TRBV10-3 with TRBJ2-5; tentative D call: TRBD2 (6 bases). CDR3 length: 14 amino acids. Looked up from germline, CDR1 is ENHRY and CDR2 is SYGVKD. The germline V and J ends were trimmed by 0 bases and 2 bases, with 7 bases remaining between them. The CDR3 DNA reads TGTGCCATCAGTGAGTCCGGGGGACAAGAGACCCAGTACTTC. Its translation: CAISESGGQETQYF.

The gene calls are TRBV21-1 and TRBJ2-2; TRBD2, the table's D call, lacks a check against the DNA. TRBV21-1 represents a pseudogene. CDR3 length equals 17 residues. DNA of the CDR3: TGTGCCAGCAGCAAAGAGGCTAGCGGGGGAAGGGGCGGGGAGCTGTTTTTT. This translates into CASSKEASGGRGGELFF.

This rearrangement joins TRBV6-5 to TRBJ2-7; 7 nucleotides match TRBD1. There are 13 residues in the CDR3. V was pared by 10 bases and J by 8 bases, with 14 bases of the junction left unmatched. CDR1 and CDR2 (germline): MNHEY, SVGAGI. This CDR3 reads CATSSGDSGKQYF. CDR3 sequence (DNA): TGTGCCACTAGCTCCGGGGACAGCGGCAAGCAGTACTTC.

The gene calls are TRBV11-1 and TRBJ1-2; D is ambiguous. CDR1 is SGHAT, CDR2 FQDESV, per germline (reference sequence). V was trimmed by 0 bases and J by 2 bases, leaving 7 bases between them. CDR3 length: 14 residues. The CDR3 is CASSLATTNYGYTF. DNA for the CDR3: TGTGCCAGCAGCTTAGCTACGACAAACTATGGCTACACCTTC.

The rearrangement uses TRBV11-2 and TRBJ1-2; TRBD1 matches at 11 bases. This CDR3 has 16 amino acids. The germline gives CDR1 SGHAT, CDR2 FQNNGV. The V gene end was trimmed by 0 bases and the J gene end by 5 bases; junction bases not matched to a gene: 5. CDR3 bases: TGTGCCAGCAGCTTAGATGGAGGGACAGGGGGGTATGGCTACACCTTC. Amino acids: CASSLDGGTGGYGYTF.

This sequence joins TRBV11-2 and TRBJ2-5; 9 nucleotides align to TRBD1. The junction had 7 bases not matched to a gene; V was cut back by 4 bases and J by 4 bases. The CDR3 length is 15 residues. The germline V gene encodes CDR1 SGHAT and CDR2 FQNNGV. CDR3 coding DNA: TGTGCCAGCAGCTGGTCGACAGGGGGTCCAGAGACCCAGTACTTC. Translation gives CASSWSTGGPETQYF.

The chain uses TRBV5-1 and TRBJ2-5, with 7 bases fitting TRBD2. J gave up 1 base and V 4 bases, and 7 bases lay outside the gene matches. Germline CDR1 SGHRS, CDR2 YFSETQ. The CDR3 contains 15 residues. The chain's CDR3 is CASSPGPSGQETQYF. The CDR3 DNA follows: TGCGCCAGCAGCCCCGGCCCTAGCGGCCAAGAGACCCAGTACTTC.

The chain employs TRBV27 and TRBJ1-5; 8 bases line up with TRBD1. The CDR3 is 15 residues long. J gave up 3 bases and V 6 bases, and 7 bases lay outside the gene matches. Germline V gene lookup returns CDR1 MNHEY and CDR2 SMNVEV (reference sequence). CDR3 DNA sequence: TGTGCCAGCAGGCCCCAGGGGGCTCTCAATCAGCCCCAGCATTTT. Its translation: CASRPQGALNQPQHF.

The chain has TRBV20-1 and TRBJ1-1; a possible D gene is TRBD1 (6 bases). Germline lookup yields CDR1 DFQATT and CDR2 SNEGSKA (reference sequence). The CDR3 loop spans 14 amino acids. V gave up 3 bases and J gave up 4 bases, with 15 bases separating them. The CDR3 DNA is TGCAGTGCTAGTCGGGAGGGGGGTAGCACTGAAGCTTTCTTT. Its protein is CSASREGGSTEAFF.

The chain uses TRBV20-1 and TRBJ2-5; no definite D call. With 2 bases removed from V and 6 bases from J, the gap between germline ends came to 7 bases. Germline V gives CDR1 DFQATT, CDR2 SNEGSKA (reference sequence). This CDR3 spans 11 amino acids. Written as DNA, the CDR3 is TGCAGTGCTAGATCGCGTCAGACCCAGTACTTC. Its translation: CSARSRQTQYF.

This clone was detected a few times. The chain uses TRBV6-6 and TRBJ2-7; D perhaps matches TRBD1 (5 bases). CDR1 MNHNY and CDR2 SVGAGI come from the germline V gene (reference sequence). This CDR3 contains 15 residues. Trimming pared 2 bases from V and 3 bases from J, leaving 14 bases between. The DNA for the CDR3 is TGTGCCAGCAGTTACGACCGCGACAGTTTCTACGAGCAGTACTTC. This encodes CASSYDRDSFYEQYF.

The sample holds many counts of this clone. The chain combines TRBV27 with TRBJ1-1; TRBD1 agrees at 11 bases. The trim removed 5 bases at V and 1 base at J, leaving 18 bases unmatched. The CDR3 is made up of 20 amino acids. Germline values: CDR1 MNHEY, CDR2 SMNVEV (reference sequence). The CDR3 coding sequence is TGTGCCAGCAGTCCCCGGAGAGTCGGGACAGGGGGAATCGGGAACACTGAAGCTTTCTTT. It translates to CASSPRRVGTGGIGNTEAFF.

The V gene is TRBV7-3, the J gene TRBJ1-6; TRBD1 aligns across 9 bases. The germline V gene encodes CDR1 SGHTA and CDR2 FQGTGA. J was trimmed by 7 bases and V by 5 bases; bases with no gene match: 6. The CDR3 spans 15 residues. CDR3 amino acids: CASSPSGQGNSPLHF. CDR3 in DNA: TGTGCCAGCAGCCCTTCGGGACAGGGAAATTCACCCCTCCACTTT.

The J gene is TRBJ2-5, the V gene TRBV11-3; D is tentatively TRBD1 or TRBD2 (5 bases each). Germline V gene data show CDR1 as SGHNT and CDR2 as YENEEA. This CDR3 spans 15 amino acids. Between the trimmed V and J ends, which lost 5 bases and 1 base, there was a span of 14 bases. CDR3 coding DNA: TGTGCCAGCAGCCTAGCAAGGGGATCCCAAGAGACCCAGTACTTC. It encodes CASSLARGSQETQYF.

The chain carries TRBV7-9 and TRBJ1-2, with TRBD1 matching over 9 bases. Germline V CDR1 and CDR2: SEHNR, FQNEAQ (reference sequence). The trim removed 5 bases at V and 4 bases at J, leaving 8 bases unmatched. This CDR3 region has 15 residues. The CDR3 reads CASSPDRGGLYGYTF. DNA for the CDR3: TGTGCCAGCAGCCCAGACAGGGGGGGCCTCTATGGCTACACCTTC.

The chain joins TRBV28 to TRBJ2-3; 9 bases agree with TRBD1. Trimming cost V 6 bases and J 1 base; bases outside gene matches: 20. The germline V gene has CDR1 MDHEN and CDR2 SYDVKM. The CDR3 runs to 20 residues. CDR3 region: CASRGTGWGILALRTDTQYF. The CDR3 DNA follows: TGTGCCAGCAGGGGGACAGGGTGGGGTATACTAGCGCTCCGCACAGATACGCAGTATTTT.

The gene calls are TRBV2 and TRBJ2-7; TRBD2 agrees at 10 bases. Germline V CDR1 and CDR2: SNHLY, FYNNEI. The V gene end was trimmed by 2 bases and the J gene end by 3 bases; junction bases not matched to a gene: 4. The CDR3 runs 15 residues. CDR3 DNA sequence: TGTGCCAGCAGTGAAACGGCTAGCGGGAGCTACGAGCAGTACTTC. Translated: CASSETASGSYEQYF.

V usage is TRBV5-1 and J usage is TRBJ1-2; maybe TRBD1 (6 bases). CDR3 size: 12 residues. Germline V gene data show CDR1 as SGHRS and CDR2 as YFSETQ. V lost 0 bases and J 11 bases, leaving 11 bases between the germline ends. CDR3 residues: CASSLDRVGYTF. CDR3 coding DNA: TGCGCCAGCAGCTTGGACAGGGTGGGTTACACCTTC.

This rearrangement joins TRBV9 to TRBJ1-2; 9 positions agree with TRBD1. Unmatched junction bases numbered 13, after V lost 3 bases and J lost 7 bases. The CDR3 runs 16 residues. CDR1 is SGDLS, CDR2 YYNGEE, per germline. The CDR3 nucleotides are TGTGCCAGCAGCGGCCCGGGACAGGGTAGGAGGTTTGGCTACACCTTC. Its translation is CASSGPGQGRRFGYTF. Full variable domain (missing parts from reference TRBV9 and TRBJ1-2): DSGVTQTPKHLITATGQRVTLRCSPRSGDLSVYWYQQSLDQGLQFLIQYYNGEERAKGNILERFSAQQFPDLHSELNLSSLELGDSALYFCASSGPGQGRRFGYTFGSGTRLTVV.